Each of the 6 T cell receptor beta chains below was sequenced from the same sample in a study of blood T cell repertoires in COVID-19. Method: immunoSEQ multiplex PCR; TCRdb's copy keeps in-frame clones and lacks some. The sample includes around 64,000 clones, 82% seen only once; the top ten take 10% to 15%. The sequenced material came from peripheral blood. All receptors derive from a human donor in a cohort sampled during active COVID-19.

The chain carries TRBV12-5 and TRBJ2-4, with unresolved D. Germline loops: CDR1 LGHNT, CDR2 FRNRAP. The CDR3 consists of 17 residues. Trimming shortened V by 2 bases and J by 5 bases, and 19 bases separated the two germline ends. The CDR3 reads CASGLYRQMGTQNIQYF. The CDR3, as DNA: TGTGCTAGTGGTTTGTACCGACAAATGGGTACCCAAAACATTCAGTACTTC. The variable domain in full, completed from reference TRBV12-5 and TRBJ2-4, reads DARVTQTPRHKVTEMGQEVTMRCQPILGHNTVFWYRQTMMQGLELLAYFRNRAPLDDSGMPKDRFSAEMPDATLATLKIQPSEPRDSAVYFCASGLYRQMGTQNIQYFGAGTRLSVL.

In this sample, this clone turned up a few times. The chain recombines TRBV4-1 with TRBJ1-5, with TRBD1 matching 8 bases. This CDR3 region has 17 residues. The germline V gene encodes CDR1 MGHRA and CDR2 YSYEKL. Trimming at V came to 1 base and at J to 9 bases, leaving 14 bases not matched to a gene. The CDR3: CASSQAQGATGAGPQHF. For the CDR3, the DNA is TGCGCCAGCAGCCAAGCTCAAGGCGCGACAGGGGCTGGGCCCCAGCATTTT.

This clone was counted a few times. V is TRBV7-2 and J is TRBJ2-7, with 10 bases identical to TRBD1. J lost 7 bases, V lost 4 bases, and 4 bases had no gene match. The CDR3 runs to 13 residues. CDR1 SGHTA and CDR2 FQGNSA come from the germline V gene. The CDR3 loop reads CASSSDRGREQYV. CDR3 DNA sequence: TGTGCCAGCAGCTCGGACAGGGGGAGGGAGCAGTACGTC.

This rearrangement joins TRBV29-1 to TRBJ2-7, with 8 bases aligning to TRBD1. The CDR3 has 12 residues. Germline CDR1 reads SQVTM; CDR2 reads ANQGSEA. The ends lost 6 bases at V and 7 bases at J; junction bases unmatched: 8. Here the CDR3 reads CSVRQGQLEQYF. The CDR3 DNA is TGCAGCGTCAGACAGGGGCAGCTGGAGCAGTACTTC.

The V gene is TRBV20-1, the J gene TRBJ1-2; D not resolved. CDR1 is DFQATT and CDR2 is SNEGSKA in the germline V gene (reference sequence). The ends were cut back, 7 bases at V and 6 bases at J, with 9 bases in the middle. The length of the CDR3 is 10 residues. The CDR3 region is CSVREDGYTF. CDR3 DNA sequence: TGCAGTGTCCGGGAAGATGGCTACACCTTC.

This CDR3 is CASSLAQRGAHYEQYF. The DNA of the CDR3 is TGTGCCAGCAGCTTGGCCCAGCGGGGGGCCCACTACGAGCAGTACTTC. The chain is built from TRBV5-4 and TRBJ2-7; TRBD2 aligns across 9 bases. Trimming cost V 0 bases and J 3 bases; bases outside gene matches: 7. CDR1 is SGHNT, CDR2 YYREEE, per germline (reference sequence). CDR3 length: 16 amino acids.